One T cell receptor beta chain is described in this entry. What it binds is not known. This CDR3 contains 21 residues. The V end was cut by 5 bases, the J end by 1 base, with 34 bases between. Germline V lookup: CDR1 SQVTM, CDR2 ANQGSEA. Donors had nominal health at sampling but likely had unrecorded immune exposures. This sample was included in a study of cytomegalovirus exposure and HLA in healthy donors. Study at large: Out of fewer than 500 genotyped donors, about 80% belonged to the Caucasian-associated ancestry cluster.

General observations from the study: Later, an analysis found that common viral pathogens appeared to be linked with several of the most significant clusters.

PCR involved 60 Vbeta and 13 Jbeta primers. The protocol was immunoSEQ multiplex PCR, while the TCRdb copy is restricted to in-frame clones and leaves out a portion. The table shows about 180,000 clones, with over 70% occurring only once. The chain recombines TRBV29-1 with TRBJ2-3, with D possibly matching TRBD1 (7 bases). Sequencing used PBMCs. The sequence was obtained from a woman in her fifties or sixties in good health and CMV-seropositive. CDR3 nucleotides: TGCAGCGTTTTCGATAGGGGGCGGCGGGATTTTGGGGGCAGGGGCACAGATACGCAGTATTTT. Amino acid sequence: CSVFDRGRRDFGGRGTDTQYF.